This TCR beta chain was retrieved from a study of cytomegalovirus exposure and HLA in healthy donors. About the research overall: For the roughly 390 genotyped donors, 81% fell within the Caucasian-associated ancestry cluster.

60 Vbeta and 13 Jbeta primers were used in PCR. Only in-frame clones appear in the TCRdb table, and some are missing; sequencing was by immunoSEQ multiplex PCR. The table shows roughly 20,000 clones, with 84% occurring only once. V shed 4 bases, J shed 2 bases, and the junction held 7 bases outside the gene matches. This CDR3 comprises 15 residues. CDR1 and CDR2 (germline): SGHTA, FQGNSA. Study observations and caveats: In a later analysis, TCR beta V- and J-gene trimming was associated with a missense DCLRE1C variant.

On this clone: Antigen: not known.

J is TRBJ2-7 and V is TRBV7-2; TRBD1 matches at 8 bases. Sequencing was done on a sample of PBMCs. The receptor's source is a human donor in good health. CDR3 DNA sequence: TGTGCCAGCAGCTCCCAGGGGGCCCTCGCCTACGAGCAGTACTTC. It yields the protein CASSSQGALAYEQYF.